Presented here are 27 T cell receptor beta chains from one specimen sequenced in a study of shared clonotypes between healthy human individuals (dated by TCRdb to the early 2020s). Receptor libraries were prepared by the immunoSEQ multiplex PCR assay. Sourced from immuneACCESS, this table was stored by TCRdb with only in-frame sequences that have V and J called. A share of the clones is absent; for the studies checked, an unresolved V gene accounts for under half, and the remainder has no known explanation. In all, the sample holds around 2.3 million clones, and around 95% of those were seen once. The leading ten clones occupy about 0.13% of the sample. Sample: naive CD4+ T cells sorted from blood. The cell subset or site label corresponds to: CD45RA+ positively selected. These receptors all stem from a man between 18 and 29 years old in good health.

In DNA, the CDR3 is TGTGCCAGCAGCAACGGACAGGGGAGGACTGAAGCTTTCTTT. Residues: CASSNGQGRTEAFF. This chain uses TRBV6-1 with TRBJ1-1, with TRBD1 identical over 9 bases. Per the germline V gene, CDR1 is MNHNS and CDR2 is SASEGT. The V and J ends lost 6 bases and 5 bases, in that order; junction bases with no gene match: 7. The CDR3 has 14 amino acids.

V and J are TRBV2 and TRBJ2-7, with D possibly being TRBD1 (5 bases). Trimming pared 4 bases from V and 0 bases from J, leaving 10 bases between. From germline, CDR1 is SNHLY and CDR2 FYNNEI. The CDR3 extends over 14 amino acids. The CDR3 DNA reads TGTGCCAGCAGTGCCAGGGAAAGCTCCTACGAGCAGTACTTC. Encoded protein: CASSARESSYEQYF. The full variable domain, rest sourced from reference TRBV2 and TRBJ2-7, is EPEVTQTPSHQVTQMGQEVILRCVPISNHLYFYWYRQILGQKVEFLVSFYNNEISEKSEIFDDQFSVERPDGSNFTLKIRSTKLEDSAMYFCASSARESSYEQYFGPGTRLTVT.

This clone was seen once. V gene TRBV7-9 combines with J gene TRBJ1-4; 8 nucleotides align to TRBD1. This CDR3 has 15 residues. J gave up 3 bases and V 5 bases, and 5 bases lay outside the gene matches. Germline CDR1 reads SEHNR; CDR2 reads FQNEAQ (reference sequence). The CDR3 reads CASSITGGPNEKLFF. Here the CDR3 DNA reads TGTGCCAGCAGCATAACAGGGGGGCCTAATGAAAAACTGTTTTTT.

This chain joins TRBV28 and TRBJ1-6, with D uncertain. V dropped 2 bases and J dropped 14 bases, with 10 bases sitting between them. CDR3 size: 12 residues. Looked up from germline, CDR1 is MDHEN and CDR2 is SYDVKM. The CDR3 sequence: CASSLDRNALHF. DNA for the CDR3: TGTGCCAGCAGTTTAGACCGGAATGCCCTCCACTTT.

The CDR3 here is CASSEAGAAFF. In nucleotides, the CDR3 is TGTGCCAGCAGTGAAGCGGGGGCGGCTTTCTTT. J is TRBJ1-1 and V is TRBV2, with D perhaps matching TRBD1 (6 bases). The germline gives CDR1 SNHLY, CDR2 FYNNEI. The CDR3 covers 11 residues. V was trimmed by 0 bases and J by 11 bases, leaving 7 bases between them.

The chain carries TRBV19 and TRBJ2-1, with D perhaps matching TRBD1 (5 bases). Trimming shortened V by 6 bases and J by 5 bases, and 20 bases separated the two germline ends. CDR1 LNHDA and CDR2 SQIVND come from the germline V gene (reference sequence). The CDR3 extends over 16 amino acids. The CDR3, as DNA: TGTGCCAGTAGAAGCCCTGCGCCGGACACCAACAATGAGCAGTTCTTC. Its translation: CASRSPAPDTNNEQFF.

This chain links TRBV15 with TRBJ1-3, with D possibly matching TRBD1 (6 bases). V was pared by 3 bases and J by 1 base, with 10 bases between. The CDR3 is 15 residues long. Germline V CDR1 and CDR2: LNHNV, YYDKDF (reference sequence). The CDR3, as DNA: TGTGCCACCAGCAGTAGACAGGTTTCTGGAAACACCATATATTTT. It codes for CATSSRQVSGNTIYF.

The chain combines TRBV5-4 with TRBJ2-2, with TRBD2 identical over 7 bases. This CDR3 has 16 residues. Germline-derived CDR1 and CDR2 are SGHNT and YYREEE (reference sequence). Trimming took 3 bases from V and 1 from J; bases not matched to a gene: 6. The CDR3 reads CASSYGSGLNTGELFF. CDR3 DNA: TGTGCCAGCAGCTACGGTAGCGGGCTGAACACCGGGGAGCTGTTTTTT.

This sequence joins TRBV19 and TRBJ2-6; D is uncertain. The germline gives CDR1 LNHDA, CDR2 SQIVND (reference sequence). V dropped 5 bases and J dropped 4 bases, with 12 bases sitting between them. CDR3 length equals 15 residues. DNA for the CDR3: TGTGCCAGTAGTTTCCTTGGGCAAGGGGCCAACGTCCTGACTTTC. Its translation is CASSFLGQGANVLTF.

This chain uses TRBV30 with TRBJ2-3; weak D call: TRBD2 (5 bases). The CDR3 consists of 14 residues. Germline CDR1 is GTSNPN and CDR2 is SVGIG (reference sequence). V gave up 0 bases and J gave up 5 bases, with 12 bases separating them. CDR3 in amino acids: CAWSVDFAGDTQYF. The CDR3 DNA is TGTGCCTGGAGTGTTGATTTCGCGGGAGATACGCAGTATTTT.

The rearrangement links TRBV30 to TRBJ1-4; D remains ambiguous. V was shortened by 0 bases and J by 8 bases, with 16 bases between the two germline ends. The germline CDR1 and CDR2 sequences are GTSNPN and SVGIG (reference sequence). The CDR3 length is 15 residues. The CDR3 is CAWSVRSTSGEKLFF. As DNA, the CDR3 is TGTGCCTGGAGTGTACGGTCCACCTCGGGAGAAAAACTGTTTTTT.

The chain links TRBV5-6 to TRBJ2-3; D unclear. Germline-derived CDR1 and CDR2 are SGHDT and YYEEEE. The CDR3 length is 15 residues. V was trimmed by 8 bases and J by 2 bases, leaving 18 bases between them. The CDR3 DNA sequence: TGTGCCAGTAGTAGGATCTCCTCCCTCACAGATACGCAGTATTTT. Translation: CASSRISSLTDTQYF.

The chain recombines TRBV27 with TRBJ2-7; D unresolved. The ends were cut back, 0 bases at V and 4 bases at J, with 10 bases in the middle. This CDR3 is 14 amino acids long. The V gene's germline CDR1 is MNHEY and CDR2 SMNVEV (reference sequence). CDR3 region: CASSLSWGSYEQYF. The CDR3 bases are TGTGCCAGCAGTTTATCTTGGGGTTCTTACGAGCAGTACTTC.

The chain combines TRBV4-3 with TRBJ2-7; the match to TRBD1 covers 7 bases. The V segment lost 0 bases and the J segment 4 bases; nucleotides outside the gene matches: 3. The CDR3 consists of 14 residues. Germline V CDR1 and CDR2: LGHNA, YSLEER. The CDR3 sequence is CASSQDTGEYEQYF. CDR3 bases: TGCGCCAGCAGCCAAGATACAGGGGAGTACGAGCAGTACTTC.

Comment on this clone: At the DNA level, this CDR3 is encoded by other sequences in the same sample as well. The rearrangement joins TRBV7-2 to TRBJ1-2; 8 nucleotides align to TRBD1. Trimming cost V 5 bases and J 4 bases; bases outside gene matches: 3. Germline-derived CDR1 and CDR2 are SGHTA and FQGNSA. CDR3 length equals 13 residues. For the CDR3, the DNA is TGTGCCAGCAGCCGGGACAGGATCTATGGCTACACCTTC. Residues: CASSRDRIYGYTF.

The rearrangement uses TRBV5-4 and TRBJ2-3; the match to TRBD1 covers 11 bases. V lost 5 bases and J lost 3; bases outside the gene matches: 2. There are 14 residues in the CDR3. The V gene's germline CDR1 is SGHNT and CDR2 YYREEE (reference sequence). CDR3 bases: TGTGCCAGCAGAGGGGACAGGGGGACAGATACGCAGTATTTT. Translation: CASRGDRGTDTQYF.

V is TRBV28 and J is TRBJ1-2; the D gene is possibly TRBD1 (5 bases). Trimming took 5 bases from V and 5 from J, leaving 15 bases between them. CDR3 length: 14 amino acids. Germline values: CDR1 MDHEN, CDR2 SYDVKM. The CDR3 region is CASSPPGGVYGYTF. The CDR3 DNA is TGTGCCAGCAGTCCCCCCGGGGGGGTATATGGCTACACCTTC.

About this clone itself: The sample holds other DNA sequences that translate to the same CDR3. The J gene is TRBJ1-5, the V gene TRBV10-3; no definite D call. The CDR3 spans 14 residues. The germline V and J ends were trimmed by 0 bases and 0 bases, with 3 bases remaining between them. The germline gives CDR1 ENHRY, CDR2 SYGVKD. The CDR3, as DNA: TGTGCCATCAGTGAGTCTGGTAGCAATCAGCCCCAGCATTTT. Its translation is CAISESGSNQPQHF.

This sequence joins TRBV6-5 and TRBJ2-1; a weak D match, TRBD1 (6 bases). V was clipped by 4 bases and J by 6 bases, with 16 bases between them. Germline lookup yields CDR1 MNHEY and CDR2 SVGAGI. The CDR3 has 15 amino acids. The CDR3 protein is CASSSGRGLGNEQFF. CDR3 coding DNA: TGTGCCAGCAGTTCGGGCAGGGGCCTCGGCAATGAGCAGTTCTTC.

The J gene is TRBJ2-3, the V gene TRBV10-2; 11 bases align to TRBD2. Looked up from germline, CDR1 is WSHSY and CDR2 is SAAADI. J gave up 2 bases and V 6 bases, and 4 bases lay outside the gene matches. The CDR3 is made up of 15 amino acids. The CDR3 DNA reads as TGCGCCAGCAGAGTAGCGGGGGGGATCACAGATACGCAGTATTTT. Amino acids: CASRVAGGITDTQYF.

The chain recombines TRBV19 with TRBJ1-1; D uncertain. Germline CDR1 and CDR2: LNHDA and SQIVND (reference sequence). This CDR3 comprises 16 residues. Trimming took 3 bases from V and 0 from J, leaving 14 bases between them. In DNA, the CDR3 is TGTGCCAGTAGTATCGATCACGCGGTCTTGAACACTGAAGCTTTCTTT. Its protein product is CASSIDHAVLNTEAFF.

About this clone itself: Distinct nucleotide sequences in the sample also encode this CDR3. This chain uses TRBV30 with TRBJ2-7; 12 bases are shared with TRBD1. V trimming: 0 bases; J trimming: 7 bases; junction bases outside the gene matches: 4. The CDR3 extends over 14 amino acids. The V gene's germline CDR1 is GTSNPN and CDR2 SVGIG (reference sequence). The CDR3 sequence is CAWSVGQGAGEQYF. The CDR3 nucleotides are TGTGCCTGGAGTGTGGGACAGGGGGCAGGGGAGCAGTACTTC.

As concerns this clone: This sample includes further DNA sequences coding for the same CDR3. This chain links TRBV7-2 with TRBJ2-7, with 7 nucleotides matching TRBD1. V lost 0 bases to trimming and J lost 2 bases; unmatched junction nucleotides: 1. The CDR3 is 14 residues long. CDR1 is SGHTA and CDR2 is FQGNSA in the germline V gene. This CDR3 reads CASSLAGTAYEQYF. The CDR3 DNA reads TGTGCCAGCAGCTTAGCTGGGACAGCCTACGAGCAGTACTTC.

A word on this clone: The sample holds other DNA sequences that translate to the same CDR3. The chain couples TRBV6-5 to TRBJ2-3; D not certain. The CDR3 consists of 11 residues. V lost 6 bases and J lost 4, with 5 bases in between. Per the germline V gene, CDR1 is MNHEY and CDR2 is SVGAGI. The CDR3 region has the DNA TGTGCCAGCAGAACCCCAGATACGCAGTATTTT. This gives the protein CASRTPDTQYF.

The CDR3 sequence is CASSTTLGGAGYTF. CDR3 DNA sequence: TGTGCCAGCAGCACCACCCTGGGGGGTGCTGGCTACACCTTC. The chain employs TRBV11-2 and TRBJ1-2; D might be TRBD1 (5 bases). The CDR3 extends over 14 amino acids. The ends were cut back, 5 bases at V and 7 bases at J, with 17 bases in the middle. Per the germline V gene, CDR1 is SGHAT and CDR2 is FQNNGV. Using reference TRBV11-2 and TRBJ1-2 for the parts outside the CDR3, the full variable domain is EAGVAQSPRYKIIEKRQSVAFWCNPISGHATLYWYQQILGQGPKLLIQFQNNGVVDDSQLPKDRFSAERLKGVDSTLKIQPAKLEDSAVYLCASSTTLGGAGYTFGSGTRLTVV.

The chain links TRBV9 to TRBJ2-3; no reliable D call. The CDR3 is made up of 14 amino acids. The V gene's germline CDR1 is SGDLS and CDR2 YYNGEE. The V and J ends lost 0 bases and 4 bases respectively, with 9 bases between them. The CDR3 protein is CASSVVGLADTQYF. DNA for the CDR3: TGTGCCAGCAGCGTAGTTGGGTTAGCAGATACGCAGTATTTT.

CDR3 loop: CASSLAGQGLDTQYF. CDR3 nucleotides: TGTGCCAGCAGCTTAGCTGGCCAGGGGCTAGATACGCAGTATTTT. The gene calls are TRBV7-2 and TRBJ2-3; perhaps TRBD1 as D (6 bases). This CDR3 comprises 15 residues. Trimming took 0 bases from V and 5 from J, leaving 12 bases between them. Germline V gene lookup returns CDR1 SGHTA and CDR2 FQGNSA.